This TCR beta chain comes out of a study of cytomegalovirus exposure and HLA in healthy donors. Both 60 Vbeta primers and 13 Jbeta primers went into the PCR. The assay was immunoSEQ multiplex PCR, and TCRdb's table has in-frame clones only and misses some. The top ten clones hold over 2.5% of a sample with some 140,000 clones, roughly 74% of them seen once. Trimming removed 1 base from V and 3 bases from J, with 10 bases in between. Looked up from germline, CDR1 is LGHNA and CDR2 is YSLEER. CDR3 size: 15 residues. Study-level points and caveats: Several of the most significant clusters were apparently associated with common viral pathogens in a later analysis. In a later analysis, TCR beta V- and J-gene trimming was associated with a missense DCLRE1C variant.

Regarding this clone: Its antigen is still unknown.

Sequenced material: PBMCs. The origin of this receptor is a man between 18 and 35 years old in good health and CMV-seronegative. The chain recombines TRBV4-3 with TRBJ2-1, with a weak D call TRBD2 (5 bases). The CDR3 is CASSQGDSDYNEQFF. The CDR3 nucleotides read TGCGCCAGCAGCCAAGGTGATAGCGACTACAATGAGCAGTTCTTC.